Given below is one T cell receptor beta chain in context. This sample was taken from a study of shared clonotypes between healthy human individuals. The V and J ends lost 7 bases and 2 bases respectively, with 12 bases between them. The CDR3 is 14 residues long. Per germline, CDR1 MNHNS and CDR2 SASEGT. Sequenced by immunoSEQ multiplex PCR; TCRdb stores in-frame clones only, minus some. The data contain some 1.5 million clones, nearly 99% of them singletons. The V and J genes are TRBV6-1 and TRBJ1-3; D is perhaps TRBD1 (5 bases). The clonotype originates from a man aged 25-45 years in good health. Material for sequencing was naive CD4+ T cells sorted from blood. The subset here: CD45RA+ positively selected. The CDR3 bases are TGTGCCAGCAAACACAGGTCTACTGGAAACACCATATATTTT. It specifies CASKHRSTGNTIYF.